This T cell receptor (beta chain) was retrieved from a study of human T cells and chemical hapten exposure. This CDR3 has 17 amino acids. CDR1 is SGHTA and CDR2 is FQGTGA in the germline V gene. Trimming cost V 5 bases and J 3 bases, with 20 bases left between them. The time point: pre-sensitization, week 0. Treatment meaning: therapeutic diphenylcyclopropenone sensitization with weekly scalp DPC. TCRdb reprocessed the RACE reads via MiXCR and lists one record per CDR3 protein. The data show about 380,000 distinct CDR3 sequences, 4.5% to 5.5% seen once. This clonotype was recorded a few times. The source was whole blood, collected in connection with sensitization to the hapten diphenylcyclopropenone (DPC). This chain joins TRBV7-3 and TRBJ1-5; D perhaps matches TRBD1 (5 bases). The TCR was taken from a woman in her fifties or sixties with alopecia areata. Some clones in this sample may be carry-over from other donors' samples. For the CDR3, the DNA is TGTGCCAGCAGCACCCTTAGTCCCAGGGAGAACAATCAGCCCCAGCATTTT. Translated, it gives CASSTLSPRENNQPQHF.